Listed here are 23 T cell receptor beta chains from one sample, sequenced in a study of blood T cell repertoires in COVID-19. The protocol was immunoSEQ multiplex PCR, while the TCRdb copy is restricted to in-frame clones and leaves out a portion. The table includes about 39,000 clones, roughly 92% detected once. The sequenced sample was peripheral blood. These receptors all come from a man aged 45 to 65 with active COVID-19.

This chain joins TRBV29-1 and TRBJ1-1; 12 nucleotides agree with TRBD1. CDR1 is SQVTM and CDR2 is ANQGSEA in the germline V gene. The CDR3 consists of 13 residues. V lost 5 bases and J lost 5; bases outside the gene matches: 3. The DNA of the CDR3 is TGCAGCGTTCCGGGACAGGGGGCAACTGAAGCTTTCTTT. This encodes CSVPGQGATEAFF.

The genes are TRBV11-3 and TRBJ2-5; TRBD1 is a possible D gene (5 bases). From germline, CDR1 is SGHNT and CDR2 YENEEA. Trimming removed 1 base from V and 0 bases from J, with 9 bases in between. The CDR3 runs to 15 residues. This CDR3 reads CASSLGGRDQETQYF. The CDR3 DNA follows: TGTGCCAGCAGCTTAGGAGGCAGGGACCAAGAGACCCAGTACTTC.

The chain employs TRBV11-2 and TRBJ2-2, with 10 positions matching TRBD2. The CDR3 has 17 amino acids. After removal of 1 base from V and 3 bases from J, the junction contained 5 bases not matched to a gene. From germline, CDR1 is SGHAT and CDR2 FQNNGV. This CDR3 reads CASSLGLAGAHTGELFF. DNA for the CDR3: TGTGCCAGCAGCTTAGGTCTAGCGGGGGCCCACACCGGGGAGCTGTTTTTT.

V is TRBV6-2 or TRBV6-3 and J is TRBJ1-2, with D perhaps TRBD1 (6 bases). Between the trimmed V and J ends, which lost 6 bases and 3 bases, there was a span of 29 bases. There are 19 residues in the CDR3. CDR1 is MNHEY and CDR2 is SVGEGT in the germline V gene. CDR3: CASRPGGLGLGPAHYGYTF. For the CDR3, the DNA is TGTGCCAGCAGGCCTGGGGGCTTGGGATTGGGTCCCGCGCACTATGGCTACACCTTC.

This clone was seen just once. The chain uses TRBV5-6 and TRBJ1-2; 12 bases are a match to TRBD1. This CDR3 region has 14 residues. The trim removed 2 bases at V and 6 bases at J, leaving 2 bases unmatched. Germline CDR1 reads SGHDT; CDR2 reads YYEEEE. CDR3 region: CASSFGDRGHGYTF. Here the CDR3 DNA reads TGTGCCAGCAGCTTTGGGGACAGGGGGCATGGCTACACCTTC.

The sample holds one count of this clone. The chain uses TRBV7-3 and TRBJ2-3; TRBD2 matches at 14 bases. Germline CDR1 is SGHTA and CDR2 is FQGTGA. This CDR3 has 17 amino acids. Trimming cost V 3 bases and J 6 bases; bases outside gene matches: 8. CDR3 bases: TGTGCCAGCAGCTTGTGGGGACTAGCGGGGGCAGGGGATACGCAGTATTTT. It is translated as CASSLWGLAGAGDTQYF. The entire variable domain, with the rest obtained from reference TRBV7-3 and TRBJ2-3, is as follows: GAGVSQTPSNKVTEKGKYVELRCDPISGHTALYWYRQSLGQGPEFLIYFQGTGAADDSGLPNDRFFAVRPEGSVSTLKIQRTERGDSAVYLCASSLWGLAGAGDTQYFGPGTRLTVL.

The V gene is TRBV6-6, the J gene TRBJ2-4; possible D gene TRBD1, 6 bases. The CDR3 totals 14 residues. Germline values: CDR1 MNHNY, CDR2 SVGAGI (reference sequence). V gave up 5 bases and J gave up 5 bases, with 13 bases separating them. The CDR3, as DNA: TGTGCCAGCAGTGTCTCGGGACAAGAAAACATTCAGTACTTC. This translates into CASSVSGQENIQYF.

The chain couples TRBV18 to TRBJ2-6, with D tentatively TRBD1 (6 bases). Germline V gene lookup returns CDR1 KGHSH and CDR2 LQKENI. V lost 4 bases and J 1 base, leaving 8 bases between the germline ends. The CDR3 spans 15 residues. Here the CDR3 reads CASSLTGSGANVLTF. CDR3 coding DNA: TGTGCCAGCTCACTCACAGGGTCTGGGGCCAACGTCCTGACTTTC.

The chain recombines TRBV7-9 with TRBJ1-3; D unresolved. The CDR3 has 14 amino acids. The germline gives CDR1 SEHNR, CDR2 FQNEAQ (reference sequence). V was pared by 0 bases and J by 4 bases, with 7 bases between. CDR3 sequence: CASSLAGRGNTIYF. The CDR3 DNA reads TGTGCCAGCAGCTTAGCTGGCCGAGGAAACACCATATATTTT.

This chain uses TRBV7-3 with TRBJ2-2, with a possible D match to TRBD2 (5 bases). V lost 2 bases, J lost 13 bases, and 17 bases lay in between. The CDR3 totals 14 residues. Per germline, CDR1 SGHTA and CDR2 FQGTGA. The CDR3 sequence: CASSLSIEGSGLFF. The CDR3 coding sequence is TGTGCCAGCAGCTTATCGATTGAGGGAAGTGGGCTGTTTTTT.

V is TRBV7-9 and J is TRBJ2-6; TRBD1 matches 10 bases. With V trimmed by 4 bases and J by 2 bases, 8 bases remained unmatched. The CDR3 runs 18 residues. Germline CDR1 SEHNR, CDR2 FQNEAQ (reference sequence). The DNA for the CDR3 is TGTGCCAGCAGCTCGCAGCCGGGACAGGGGCCTGGGGCCAACGTCCTGACTTTC. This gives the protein CASSSQPGQGPGANVLTF. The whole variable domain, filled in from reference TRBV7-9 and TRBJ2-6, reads DTGVSQNPRHKITKRGQNVTFRCDPISEHNRLYWYRQTLGQGPEFLTYFQNEAQLEKSRLLSDRFSAERPKGSFSTLEIQRTEQGDSAMYLCASSSQPGQGPGANVLTFGAGSRLTVL.

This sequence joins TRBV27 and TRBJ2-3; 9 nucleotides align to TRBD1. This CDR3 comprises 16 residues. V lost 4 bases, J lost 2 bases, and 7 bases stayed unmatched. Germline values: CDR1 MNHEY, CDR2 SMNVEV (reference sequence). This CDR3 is CASSSYRGRNTDTQYF. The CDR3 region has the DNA TGTGCCAGCAGTTCCTACAGGGGGCGCAACACAGATACGCAGTATTTT.

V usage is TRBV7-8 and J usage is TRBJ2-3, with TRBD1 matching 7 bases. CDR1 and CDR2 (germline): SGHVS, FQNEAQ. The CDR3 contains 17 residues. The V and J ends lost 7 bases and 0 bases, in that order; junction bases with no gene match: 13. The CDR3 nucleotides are TGTGCCAGCAACCCACTCACGGGGACAGTTAGCACAGATACGCAGTATTTT. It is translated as CASNPLTGTVSTDTQYF.

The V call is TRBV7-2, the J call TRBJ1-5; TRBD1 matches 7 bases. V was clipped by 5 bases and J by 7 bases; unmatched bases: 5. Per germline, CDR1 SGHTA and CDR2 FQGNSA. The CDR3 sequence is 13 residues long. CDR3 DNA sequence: TGTGCCAGCAGCGAATACAGGGGACAGCCCCAGCATTTT. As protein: CASSEYRGQPQHF.

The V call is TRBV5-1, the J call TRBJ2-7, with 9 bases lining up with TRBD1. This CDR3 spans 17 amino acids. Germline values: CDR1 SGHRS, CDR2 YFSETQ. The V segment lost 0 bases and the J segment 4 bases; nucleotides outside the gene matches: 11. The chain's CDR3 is CASSLGPRTGEVYEQYF. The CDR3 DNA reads TGCGCCAGCAGCTTGGGCCCCCGGACAGGGGAAGTGTACGAGCAGTACTTC.

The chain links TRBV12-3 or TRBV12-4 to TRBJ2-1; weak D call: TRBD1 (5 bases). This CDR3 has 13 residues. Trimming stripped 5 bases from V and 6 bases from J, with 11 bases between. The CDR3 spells CASSNQRGNEQFF. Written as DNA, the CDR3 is TGTGCCAGCAGTAATCAAAGGGGCAATGAGCAGTTCTTC.

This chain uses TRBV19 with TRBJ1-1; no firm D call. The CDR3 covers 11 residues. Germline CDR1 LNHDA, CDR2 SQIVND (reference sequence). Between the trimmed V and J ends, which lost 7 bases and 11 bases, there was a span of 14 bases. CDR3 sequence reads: CASIRSRRAFF. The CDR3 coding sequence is TGTGCCAGTATCAGGTCGCGTCGGGCTTTCTTT.

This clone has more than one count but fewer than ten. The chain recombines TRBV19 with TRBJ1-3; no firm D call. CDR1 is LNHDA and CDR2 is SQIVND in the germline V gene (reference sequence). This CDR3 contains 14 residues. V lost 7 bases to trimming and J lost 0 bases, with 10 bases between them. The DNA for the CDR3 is TGTGCCAGTAAGGCGGCACTCTCTGGAAACACCATATATTTT. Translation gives CASKAALSGNTIYF.

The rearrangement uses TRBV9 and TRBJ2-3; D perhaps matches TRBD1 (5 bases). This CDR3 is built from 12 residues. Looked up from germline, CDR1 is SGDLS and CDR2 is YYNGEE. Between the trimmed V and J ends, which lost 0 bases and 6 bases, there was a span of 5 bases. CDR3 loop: CASSVEGDTQYF. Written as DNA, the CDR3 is TGTGCCAGCAGCGTAGAGGGGGATACGCAGTATTTT.

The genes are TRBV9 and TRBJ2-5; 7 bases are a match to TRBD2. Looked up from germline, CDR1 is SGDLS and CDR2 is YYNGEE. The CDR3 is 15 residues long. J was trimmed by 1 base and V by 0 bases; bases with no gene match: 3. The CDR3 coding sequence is TGTGCCAGCAGCGTAGGCGGGAGCCCCCAAGAGACCCAGTACTTC. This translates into CASSVGGSPQETQYF.

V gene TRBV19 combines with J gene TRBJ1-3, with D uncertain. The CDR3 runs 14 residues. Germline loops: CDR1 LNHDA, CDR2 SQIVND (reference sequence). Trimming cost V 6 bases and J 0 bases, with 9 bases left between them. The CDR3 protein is CASRTPSSGNTIYF. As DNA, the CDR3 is TGTGCCAGTAGGACTCCGAGCTCTGGAAACACCATATATTTT.

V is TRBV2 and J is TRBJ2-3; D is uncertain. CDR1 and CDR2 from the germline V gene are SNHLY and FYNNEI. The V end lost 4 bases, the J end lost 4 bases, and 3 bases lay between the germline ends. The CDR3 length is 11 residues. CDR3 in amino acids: CASSAADTQYF. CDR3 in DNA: TGTGCCAGCAGTGCAGCAGATACGCAGTATTTT.

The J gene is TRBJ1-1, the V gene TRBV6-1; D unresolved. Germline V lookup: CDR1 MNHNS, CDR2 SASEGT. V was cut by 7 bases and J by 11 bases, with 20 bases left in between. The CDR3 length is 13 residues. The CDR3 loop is CASILDSEGEAFF. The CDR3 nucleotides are TGTGCCAGCATCCTGGACTCCGAGGGCGAGGCTTTCTTT.